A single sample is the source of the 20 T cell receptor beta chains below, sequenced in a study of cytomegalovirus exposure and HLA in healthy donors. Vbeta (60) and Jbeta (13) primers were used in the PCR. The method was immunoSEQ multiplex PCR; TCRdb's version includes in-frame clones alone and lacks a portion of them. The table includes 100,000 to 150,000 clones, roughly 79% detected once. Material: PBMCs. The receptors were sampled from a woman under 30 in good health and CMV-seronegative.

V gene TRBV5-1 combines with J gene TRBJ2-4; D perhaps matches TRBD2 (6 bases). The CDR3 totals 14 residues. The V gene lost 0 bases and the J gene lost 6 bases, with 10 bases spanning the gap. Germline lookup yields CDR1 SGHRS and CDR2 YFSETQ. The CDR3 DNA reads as TGCGCCAGCAGCTTGGGGGACTCGATAAACATTCAGTACTTC. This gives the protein CASSLGDSINIQYF.

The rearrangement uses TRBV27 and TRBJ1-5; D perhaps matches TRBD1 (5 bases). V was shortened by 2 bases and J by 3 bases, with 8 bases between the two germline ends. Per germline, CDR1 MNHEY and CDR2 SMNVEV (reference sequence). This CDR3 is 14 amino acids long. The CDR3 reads CASSLTGDNQPQHF. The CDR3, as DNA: TGTGCCAGCAGTTTAACAGGAGACAATCAGCCCCAGCATTTT.

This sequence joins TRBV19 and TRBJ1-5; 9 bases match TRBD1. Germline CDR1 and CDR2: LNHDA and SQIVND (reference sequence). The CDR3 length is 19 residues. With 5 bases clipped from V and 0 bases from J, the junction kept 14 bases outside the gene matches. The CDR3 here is CASSQPSGQGLYSNQPQHF. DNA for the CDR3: TGTGCCAGTAGTCAGCCTTCGGGACAGGGACTCTATAGCAATCAGCCCCAGCATTTT.

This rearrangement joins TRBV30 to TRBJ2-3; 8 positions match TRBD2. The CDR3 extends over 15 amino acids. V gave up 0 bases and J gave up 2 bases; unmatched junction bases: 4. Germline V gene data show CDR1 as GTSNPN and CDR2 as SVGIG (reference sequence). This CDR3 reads CAWSVEGLDTDTQYF. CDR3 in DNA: TGTGCCTGGAGTGTCGAGGGACTAGACACAGATACGCAGTATTTT.

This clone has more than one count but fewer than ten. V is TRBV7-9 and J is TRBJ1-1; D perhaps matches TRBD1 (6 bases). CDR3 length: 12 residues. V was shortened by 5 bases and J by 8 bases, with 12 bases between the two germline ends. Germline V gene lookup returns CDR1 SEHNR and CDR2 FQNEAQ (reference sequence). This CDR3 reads CASSPGVKEAFF. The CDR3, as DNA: TGTGCCAGCAGCCCAGGGGTTAAAGAAGCTTTCTTT.

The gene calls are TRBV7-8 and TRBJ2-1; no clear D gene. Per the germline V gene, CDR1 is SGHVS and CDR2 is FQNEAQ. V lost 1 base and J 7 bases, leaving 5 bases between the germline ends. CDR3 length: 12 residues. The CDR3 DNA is TGTGCCAGCAGCTTAGTATTAAATGAGCAGTTCTTC. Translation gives CASSLVLNEQFF. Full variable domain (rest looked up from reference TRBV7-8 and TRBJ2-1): GAGVSQSPRYKVAKRGQDVALRCDPISGHVSLFWYQQALGQGPEFLTYFQNEAQLDKSGLPSDRFFAERPEGSVSTLKIQRTQQEDSAVYLCASSLVLNEQFFGPGTRLTVL.

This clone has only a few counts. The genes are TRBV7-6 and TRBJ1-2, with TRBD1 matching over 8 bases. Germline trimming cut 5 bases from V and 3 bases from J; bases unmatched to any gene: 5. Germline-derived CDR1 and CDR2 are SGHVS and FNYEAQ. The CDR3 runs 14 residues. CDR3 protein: CASSPQGAYYGYTF. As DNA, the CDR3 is TGTGCCAGCAGCCCCCAGGGGGCTTACTATGGCTACACCTTC.

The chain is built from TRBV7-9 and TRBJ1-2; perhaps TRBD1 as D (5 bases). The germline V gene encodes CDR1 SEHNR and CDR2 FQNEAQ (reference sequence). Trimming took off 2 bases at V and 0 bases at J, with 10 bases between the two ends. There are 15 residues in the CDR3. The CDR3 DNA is TGTGCCAGCAGCTTACAGGGACTCGCTAACTATGGCTACACCTTC. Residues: CASSLQGLANYGYTF.

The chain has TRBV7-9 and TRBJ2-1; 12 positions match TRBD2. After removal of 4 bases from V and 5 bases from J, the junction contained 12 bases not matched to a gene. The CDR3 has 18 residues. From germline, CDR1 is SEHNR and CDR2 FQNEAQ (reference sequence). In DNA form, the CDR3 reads TGTGCCAGCAGCTCCCAACCCCTTACTAGCGGGAGGAACAATGAGCAGTTCTTC. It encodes CASSSQPLTSGRNNEQFF.

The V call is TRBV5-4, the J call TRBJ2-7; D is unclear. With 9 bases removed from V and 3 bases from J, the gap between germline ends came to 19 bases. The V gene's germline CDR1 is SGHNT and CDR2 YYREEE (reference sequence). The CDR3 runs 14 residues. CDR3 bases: TGTGCCACCCAACCCCAGCCGGAGATCTACGAGCAGTACTTC. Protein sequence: CATQPQPEIYEQYF.

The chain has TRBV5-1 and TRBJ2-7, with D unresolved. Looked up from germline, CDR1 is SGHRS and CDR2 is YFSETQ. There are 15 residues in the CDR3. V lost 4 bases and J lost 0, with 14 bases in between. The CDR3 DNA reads TGCGCCAGCAGCGTCCATCCCGACAACTCCTACGAGCAGTACTTC. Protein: CASSVHPDNSYEQYF.

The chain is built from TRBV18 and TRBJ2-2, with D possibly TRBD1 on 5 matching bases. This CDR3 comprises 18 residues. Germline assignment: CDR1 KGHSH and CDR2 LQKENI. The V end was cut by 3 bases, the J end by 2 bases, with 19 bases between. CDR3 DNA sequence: TGTGCCAGCTCACCCTTCGAACAGGACCGAGTAAACACCGGGGAGCTGTTTTTT. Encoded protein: CASSPFEQDRVNTGELFF. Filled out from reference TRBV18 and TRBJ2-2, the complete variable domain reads NAGVMQNPRHLVRRRGQEARLRCSPMKGHSHVYWYRQLPEEGLKFMVYLQKENIIDESGMPKERFSAEFPKEGPSILRIQQVVRGDSAAYFCASSPFEQDRVNTGELFFGEGSRLTVL.

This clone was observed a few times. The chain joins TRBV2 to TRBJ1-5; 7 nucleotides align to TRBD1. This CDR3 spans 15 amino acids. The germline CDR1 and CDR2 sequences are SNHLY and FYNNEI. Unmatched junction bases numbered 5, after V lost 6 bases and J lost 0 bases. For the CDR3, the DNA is TGTGCCAGCAGCCTACAGGGGAATAGCAATCAGCCCCAGCATTTT. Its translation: CASSLQGNSNQPQHF.

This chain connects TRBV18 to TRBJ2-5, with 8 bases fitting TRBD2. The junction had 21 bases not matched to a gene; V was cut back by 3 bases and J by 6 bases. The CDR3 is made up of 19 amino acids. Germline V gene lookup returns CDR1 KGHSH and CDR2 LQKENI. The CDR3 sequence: CASSPWDSQEGTREKTQYF. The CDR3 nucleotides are TGTGCCAGCTCACCTTGGGACTCCCAAGAGGGGACTAGAGAAAAGACCCAGTACTTC.

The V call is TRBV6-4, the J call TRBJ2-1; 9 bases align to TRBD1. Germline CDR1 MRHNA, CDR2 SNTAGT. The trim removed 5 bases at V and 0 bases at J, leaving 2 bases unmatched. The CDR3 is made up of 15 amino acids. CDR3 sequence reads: CASSPGQGSYNEQFF. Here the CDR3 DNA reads TGTGCCAGCAGTCCGGGACAGGGCTCCTACAATGAGCAGTTCTTC.

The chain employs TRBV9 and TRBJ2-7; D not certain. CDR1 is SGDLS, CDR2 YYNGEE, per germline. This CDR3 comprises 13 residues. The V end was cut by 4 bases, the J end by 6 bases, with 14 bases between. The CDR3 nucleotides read TGTGCCAGCAGCCCACCGGGTATGGGCGAGCAGTACTTC. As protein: CASSPPGMGEQYF.

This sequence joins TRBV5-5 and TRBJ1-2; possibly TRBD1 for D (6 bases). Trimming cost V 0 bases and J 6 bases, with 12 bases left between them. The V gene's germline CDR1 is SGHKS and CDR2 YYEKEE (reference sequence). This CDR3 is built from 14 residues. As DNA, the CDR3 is TGTGCCAGCAGCTTGGATGTACAGGGCCATGGCTACACCTTC. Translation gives CASSLDVQGHGYTF.

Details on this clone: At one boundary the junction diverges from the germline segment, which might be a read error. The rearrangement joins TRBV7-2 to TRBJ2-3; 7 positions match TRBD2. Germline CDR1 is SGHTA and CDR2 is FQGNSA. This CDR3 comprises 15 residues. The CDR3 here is CASSLLVTSRDTQYF. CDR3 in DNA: TGTGCCAGCAGCCTCCTAGTGACTAGCAGAGATACGCAGTATTTT. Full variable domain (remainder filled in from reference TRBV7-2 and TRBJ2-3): GAGVSQSPSNKVTEKGKDVELRCDPISGHTALYWYRQSLGQGLEFLIYFQGNSAPDKSGLPSDRFSAERTGGSVSTLTIQRTQQEDSAVYLCASSLLVTSRDTQYFGPGTRLTVL.

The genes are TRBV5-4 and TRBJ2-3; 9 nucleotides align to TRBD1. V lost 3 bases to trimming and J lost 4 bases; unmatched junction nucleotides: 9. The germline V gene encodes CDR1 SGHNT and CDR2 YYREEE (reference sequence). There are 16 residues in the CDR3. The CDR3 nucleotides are TGTGCCAGCAGCTGGTGGACAGGGGATTTAGCAGATACGCAGTATTTT. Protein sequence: CASSWWTGDLADTQYF.

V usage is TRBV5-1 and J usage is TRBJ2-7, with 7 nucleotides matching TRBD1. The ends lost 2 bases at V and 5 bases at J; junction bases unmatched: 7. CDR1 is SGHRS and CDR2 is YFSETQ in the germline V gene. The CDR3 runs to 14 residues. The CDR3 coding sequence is TGCGCCAGCAGCTTAACAGGGGTTGCACACGAGCAGTACTTC. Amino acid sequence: CASSLTGVAHEQYF.